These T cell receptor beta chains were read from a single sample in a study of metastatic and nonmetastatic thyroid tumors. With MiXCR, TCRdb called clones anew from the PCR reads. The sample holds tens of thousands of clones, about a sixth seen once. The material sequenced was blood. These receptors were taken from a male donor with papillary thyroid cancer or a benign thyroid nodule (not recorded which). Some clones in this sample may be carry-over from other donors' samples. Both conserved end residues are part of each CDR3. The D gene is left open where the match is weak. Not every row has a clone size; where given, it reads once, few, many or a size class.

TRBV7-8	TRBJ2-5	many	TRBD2	TGTGCCAGCAGCTTCGGCGGGAGATCAGAGACCCAGTACTTC	CASSFGGRSETQYF
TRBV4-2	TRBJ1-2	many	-	TGTGCCAGCAGCGTCAGGACTGACGGGCCGTATGGCTACACCTTC	CASSVRTDGPYGYTF
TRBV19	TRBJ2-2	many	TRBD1	TGTGCCAGTAGCCTACCCGGGACAGATTACACCGGGGAGCTGTTTTTT	CASSLPGTDYTGELFF
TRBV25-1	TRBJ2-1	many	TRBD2	TGTGCCAGCAGTGAATTAACTAGCGGGAGGGAATATGAGCAGTTCTTC	CASSELTSGREYEQFF
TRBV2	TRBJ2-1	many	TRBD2	TGTGCCAGCAGTGCGGGACTAGCGTCTATTGAGCAGTTCTTC	CASSAGLASIEQFF
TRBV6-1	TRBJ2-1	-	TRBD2	TGTGCCAGCAGTCAATGTCCCCCGACTAGCGGGCGCAATGAGCAGTTCTTC	CASSQCPPTSGRNEQFF
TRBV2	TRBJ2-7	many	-	TGTGCCAGCAGTGCTAGTGAGCAGTACTTC	CASSASEQYF
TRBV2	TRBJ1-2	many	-	TGTGCCAGCAGGGTGCAGGGTTATCCCTATGGCTACACCTTC	CASRVQGYPYGYTF
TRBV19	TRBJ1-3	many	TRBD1	TGTGCCAGTACTTTACAGGGGAGCTCTGGAAACACCATATATTTT	CASTLQGSSGNTIYF
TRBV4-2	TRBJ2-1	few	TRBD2	TGTGCCAGCAGCCAACAGGGACTAGCGGGAGAAAATGAGCAGTTCTTC	CASSQQGLAGENEQFF
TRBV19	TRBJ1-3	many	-	TGTGCCAGTAGCGGATTCCAAGATCCCTCTGGAAACACCATATATTTT	CASSGFQDPSGNTIYF
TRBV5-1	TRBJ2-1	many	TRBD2	TGCGCCAGCAGCCCCACGGGACTAGAATACAATGAGCAGTTCTTC	CASSPTGLEYNEQFF
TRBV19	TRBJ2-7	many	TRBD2	TGTGCCAGTAGTCCCCGGACTAGCGGGAGGCCCTACGAGCAGTACTTC	CASSPRTSGRPYEQYF
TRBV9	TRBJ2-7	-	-	TGTGCCAGCAGCGTAGCTGAAGGGGATGCTTACGAGCAGTACTTC	CASSVAEGDAYEQYF
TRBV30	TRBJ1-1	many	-	TGTGCCTGGAGTCTGGACACTGAAGCTTTCTTT	CAWSLDTEAFF
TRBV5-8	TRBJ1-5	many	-	TGTGCCAGCAGCTTGGAGTCAACAGGGCTTCAGCCCCAGCATTTT	CASSLESTGLQPQHF
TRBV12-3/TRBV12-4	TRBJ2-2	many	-	TGTGCCAGCAGTTTTGGAACCGGGGAGCTGTTTTTT	CASSFGTGELFF
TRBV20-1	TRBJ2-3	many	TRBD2	TGCAGTGCTCTAGCGGGGTTTGGAGATACGCAGTATTTT	CSALAGFGDTQYF
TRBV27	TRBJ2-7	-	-	TGTGCCAGCGTGGACATCTCCTACGAGCAGTACTTC	CASVDISYEQYF
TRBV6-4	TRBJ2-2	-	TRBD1	TGTGCCAGCAGCCCCGGGACAGACACCGGGGAGCTGTTTTTT	CASSPGTDTGELFF
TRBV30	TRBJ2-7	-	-	TGTGCCTGGAGGGCAGACACCTACGAGCAGTACTTC	CAWRADTYEQYF
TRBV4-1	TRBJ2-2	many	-	TGCGCCAGCAGCGCACTCGAGGGGGCCGGGGAGCTGTTTTTT	CASSALEGAGELFF
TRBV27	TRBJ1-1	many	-	TGTGCCAGCAGCAGAATCCAAGGAATGAACACTGAAGCTTTCTTT	CASSRIQGMNTEAFF
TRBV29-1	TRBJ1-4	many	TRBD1	TGCAGCGCCCGACAGGGGTCGAATGAAAAACTGTTTTTT	CSARQGSNEKLFF
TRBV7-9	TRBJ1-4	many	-	TGTGCCAGCAGCTTAGGACCTAATGAAAAACTGTTTTTT	CASSLGPNEKLFF
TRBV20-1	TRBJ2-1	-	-	TGCATCCTTCGGGGAACCTGGACTGGCTCCTACAATGAGCAGTTCTTC	CILRGTWTGSYNEQFF
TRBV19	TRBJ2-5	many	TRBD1	TGTGCCAGTAGTACCCGGACAGGGTCGGATCTAATGACCCAGTACTTC	CASSTRTGSDLMTQYF
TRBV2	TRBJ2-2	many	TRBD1	TGTGCCAGCAGGGACAGGCCGAACACCGGGGAGCTGTTTTTT	CASRDRPNTGELFF